The T cell receptor beta chain under discussion was sequenced for a study of T cells in Graves' hyperthyroidism and ophthalmopathy. V was pared by 0 bases and J by 4 bases, with 5 bases between. The CDR3 totals 12 residues. Germline CDR1 is SGHRS and CDR2 is YFSETQ. Amplification yielded TCR beta CDR3 regions, with RNA transcripts as the source. HTBI primers were used for first-round RT-PCR of the TCR CDR3. One entry per CDR3 protein results from TCRdb running MiXCR on the multiplex PCR reads. The sample yields about 420,000 distinct CDR3 sequences, approximately 13% seen once. Ten or more counts support this clonotype. Not enrolled were patients with uncontrolled infection, other autoimmune disease, pregnancy or lactation.

The sample comprised blood. V and J are TRBV5-1 and TRBJ2-7; tentative D call: TRBD2 (5 bases). The origin of this receptor is a woman under 30 with Graves' hyperthyroidism. CDR3 in amino acids: CASSLGEYEQYF. The CDR3 region has the DNA TGCGCCAGCAGCTTGGGGGAGTACGAGCAGTACTTC. Filled out from reference TRBV5-1 and TRBJ2-7, the complete variable domain reads KAGVTQTPRYLIKTRGQQVTLSCSPISGHRSVSWYQQTPGQGLQFLFEYFSETQRNKGNFPGRFSGRQFSNSRSEMNVSTLELGDSALYLCASSLGEYEQYFGPGTRLTVT.